This T cell receptor (beta chain) was obtained from a study of neoadjuvant anti-PD-1 for oral cavity cancer. Germline CDR1 SGHVS, CDR2 FQNEAQ. The CDR3 covers 16 residues. The J segment lost 6 bases and the V segment lost 5 bases, leaving 12 bases of the junction unmatched. Time point: after neoadjuvant nivolumab, at surgical resection. TCRdb keeps only in-frame clones here, not all; method: immunoSEQ multiplex PCR. The table shows approximately 13,000 clones, with around 70% occurring only once. The sequence derives from a person aged 35-79 years with oral cavity squamous cell carcinoma. The chain recombines TRBV7-8 with TRBJ2-1; 8 bases are shared with TRBD2. The source material was PBMCs, sampled after nivolumab (anti-PD-1) treatment. DNA for the CDR3: TGTGCCAGCAGCCTGGGTCCAGCGGGAGTAGGCAATGAGCAGTTCTTC. Translated: CASSLGPAGVGNEQFF.